These 23 T cell receptor beta chains originate from one sample sequenced in a study of T cell repertoires in cytomegalovirus infection. No antigen has been assigned to these receptors. TCRdb analysed the reads with MiXCR anew, one entry per CDR3 protein. The sample yields about 110,000 distinct CDR3 sequences, roughly 30% seen once. The sequencing here drew on CD8+ T cells from cultured PBMCs, taken from culture after CMV antigen stimulation. Receptors originate from a human donor in good health (CMV status not recorded). Some clones in this sample may be carry-over from other donors' samples.

This clonotype came up many times. The chain combines TRBV7-6 with TRBJ2-7; 12 bases fit TRBD2. The CDR3 has 16 amino acids. V gave up 5 bases and J gave up 2 bases; unmatched junction bases: 7. From germline, CDR1 is SGHVS and CDR2 FNYEAQ. The DNA of the CDR3 is TGTGCCAGCAGCCAGTGGACTAGCGGGGATGCCTACGAGCAGTACTTC. Translation: CASSQWTSGDAYEQYF.

In this sample, this clonotype turned up a few times. The chain recombines TRBV6-1 with TRBJ2-3; D may match TRBD1 or TRBD2 (5 bases each). Germline loops: CDR1 MNHNS, CDR2 SASEGT. The V end was cut by 2 bases, the J end by 4 bases, with 16 bases between. CDR3 length: 16 residues. CDR3 amino acids: CASSEIVRDLADTQYF. CDR3 nucleotides: TGTGCCAGCAGTGAAATTGTCAGGGACCTGGCAGATACGCAGTATTTT.

The chain recombines TRBV28 with TRBJ2-1; the match to TRBD1 covers 7 bases. CDR1 is MDHEN and CDR2 is SYDVKM in the germline V gene. V gave up 6 bases and J gave up 9 bases; unmatched junction bases: 5. This CDR3 comprises 12 residues. The CDR3 is CASSLGQPEQFF. CDR3 nucleotide sequence: TGTGCCAGCAGCTTGGGACAGCCTGAGCAGTTCTTC.

This clonotype was recorded many times. The gene calls are TRBV14 and TRBJ1-1; D perhaps matches TRBD1 (6 bases). Germline V gives CDR1 SGHDN, CDR2 FVKESK. This CDR3 has 16 amino acids. V gave up 2 bases and J gave up 3 bases, with 16 bases separating them. CDR3 nucleotide sequence: TGTGCCAGCAGCCAAAGGGCCCCGGGGGCAGACACTGAAGCTTTCTTT. It translates to CASSQRAPGADTEAFF. Filled out from reference TRBV14 and TRBJ1-1, the complete variable domain reads EAGVTQFPSHSVIEKGQTVTLRCDPISGHDNLYWYRRVMGKEIKFLLHFVKESKQDESGMPNNRFLAERTGGTYSTLKVQPAELEDSGVYFCASSQRAPGADTEAFFGQGTRLTVV.

Many counts were recorded for this clonotype. CDR3 nucleotides: TGTGCCAGCAGCTTAAGTCAATCGACAGATACGCAGTATTTT. It translates to CASSLSQSTDTQYF. The rearrangement joins TRBV7-8 to TRBJ2-3; D is unclear. CDR3 length equals 14 residues. V was shortened by 2 bases and J by 3 bases, with 9 bases between the two germline ends. From germline, CDR1 is SGHVS and CDR2 FQNEAQ.

As for this clonotype: A much larger clone sits a single nucleotide away, making a read error possible. The CDR3 DNA sequence: TGTGCCAGCGGCCAAAGGGGGGGTCGCCGACAGGGGGATACCTTC. Amino acid sequence: CASGQRGGRRQGDTF. The chain couples TRBV7-2 to TRBJ1-2, with 9 bases aligning to TRBD1. Trimming cost V 8 bases and J 14 bases; bases outside gene matches: 21. Germline CDR1 and CDR2: SGHTA and FQGNSA. CDR3 length: 15 amino acids.

The chain couples TRBV27 to TRBJ1-1, with D hard to call. The V end lost 5 bases, the J end lost 3 bases, and 10 bases lay between the germline ends. Germline V CDR1 and CDR2: MNHEY, SMNVEV (reference sequence). The CDR3 is 13 residues long. Written as DNA, the CDR3 is TGTGCCAGCAGTGTACGGTCGTACACTGAAGCTTTCTTT. Translating it yields CASSVRSYTEAFF.

This clonotype was counted a few times. This chain joins TRBV10-3 and TRBJ2-1; TRBD2 aligns across 10 bases. The CDR3 contains 20 residues. Germline lookup yields CDR1 ENHRY and CDR2 SYGVKD. Losses at the gene ends were 0 bases for V and 4 bases for J; bases not matched to a gene: 15. The CDR3 protein is CAISESNLAGATFLYNEQFF. The CDR3 DNA is TGTGCCATCAGTGAGTCGAATCTAGCGGGGGCCACCTTCCTATACAATGAGCAGTTCTTC.

This clonotype appeared many times. The V call is TRBV2, the J call TRBJ1-1; the D gene is possibly TRBD1 (5 bases). The CDR3 loop spans 13 amino acids. CDR1 is SNHLY, CDR2 FYNNEI, per germline. The V end was cut by 4 bases, the J end by 0 bases, with 6 bases between. The chain's CDR3 is CASSAGMNTEAFF. The CDR3, as DNA: TGTGCCAGCAGTGCAGGGATGAACACTGAAGCTTTCTTT. Using reference TRBV2 and TRBJ1-1 for the parts outside the CDR3, the full variable domain is EPEVTQTPSHQVTQMGQEVILRCVPISNHLYFYWYRQILGQKVEFLVSFYNNEISEKSEIFDDQFSVERPDGSNFTLKIRSTKLEDSAMYFCASSAGMNTEAFFGQGTRLTVV.

This clonotype was picked up a small number of times. The chain carries TRBV19 and TRBJ1-1, with unresolved D. Germline-derived CDR1 and CDR2 are LNHDA and SQIVND (reference sequence). V was trimmed by 3 bases and J by 8 bases, leaving 10 bases between them. The CDR3 spans 12 residues. CDR3 sequence (DNA): TGTGCCAGTAGTATTAGAGGACGCGAAGCTTTCTTT. Translating gives CASSIRGREAFF. Supplemented by reference TRBV19 and TRBJ1-1, the full variable domain reads DGGITQSPKYLFRKEGQNVTLSCEQNLNHDAMYWYRQDPGQGLRLIYYSQIVNDFQKGDIAEGYSVSREKKESFPLTVTSAQKNPTAFYLCASSIRGREAFFGQGTRLTVV.

This clonotype was found a few times. V gene TRBV28 combines with J gene TRBJ2-3, with 9 bases lining up with TRBD2. The CDR3 totals 15 residues. With V trimmed by 4 bases and J by 4 bases, 6 bases remained unmatched. Germline-derived CDR1 and CDR2 are MDHEN and SYDVKM. The CDR3 here is CASSSSGLAPDTQYF. CDR3 in DNA: TGTGCCAGCAGTTCCTCGGGACTAGCCCCAGATACGCAGTATTTT.

This clonotype was seen ten or more times. This sequence joins TRBV7-8 and TRBJ2-2; 7 bases fit TRBD2. CDR1 is SGHVS and CDR2 is FQNEAQ in the germline V gene. V lost 2 bases and J lost 0; bases outside the gene matches: 6. The CDR3 contains 17 residues. The CDR3 spells CASSLIRGDANTGELFF. CDR3 coding DNA: TGTGCCAGCAGCTTAATTCGGGGGGATGCGAACACCGGGGAGCTGTTTTTT.

This chain links TRBV19 with TRBJ2-7; a possible D gene is TRBD2 (6 bases). CDR3 length: 16 amino acids. Between the trimmed V and J ends, which lost 6 bases and 3 bases, there was a span of 21 bases. Germline values: CDR1 LNHDA, CDR2 SQIVND (reference sequence). CDR3 DNA sequence: TGTGCCAGTAGCTCATATGGGGACTCGTCAATCTACGAGCAGTACTTC. Amino acid sequence: CASSSYGDSSIYEQYF.

This chain joins TRBV11-2 and TRBJ1-1; no reliable D call. The germline V gene encodes CDR1 SGHAT and CDR2 FQNNGV. There are 14 residues in the CDR3. V gave up 5 bases and J gave up 1 base, with 11 bases separating them. CDR3 DNA: TGTGCCAGCAGCCCGTACATACCGAACACTGAAGCTTTCTTT. Protein sequence: CASSPYIPNTEAFF. Full variable domain (outside the CDR3, taken from reference TRBV11-2 and TRBJ1-1): EAGVAQSPRYKIIEKRQSVAFWCNPISGHATLYWYQQILGQGPKLLIQFQNNGVVDDSQLPKDRFSAERLKGVDSTLKIQPAKLEDSAVYLCASSPYIPNTEAFFGQGTRLTVV.

This clonotype was observed a few times. The rearrangement joins TRBV3-1 to TRBJ2-7; unclear D gene. The CDR3 is 17 residues long. The V gene's germline CDR1 is LGHDT and CDR2 YNNKEL (reference sequence). V was shortened by 4 bases and J by 6 bases, with 25 bases between the two germline ends. The CDR3, as DNA: TGTGCCAGCAGCCGAGCCGCCTTTGGGAAGGGCTTGGGCGAGCAGTACTTC. Translated: CASSRAAFGKGLGEQYF.

The J gene is TRBJ2-7, the V gene TRBV10-2; D call uncertain. V lost 4 bases and J lost 4, with 11 bases in between. The CDR3 is 13 amino acids. Germline CDR1 WSHSY, CDR2 SAAADI. The DNA of the CDR3 is TGCGCCAGCAGTGTTCAGCTGGTGTACGAGCAGTACTTC. Translation gives CASSVQLVYEQYF.

Turning to this clonotype: An end of the junction does not agree with germline; a read error may underlie this. V is TRBV6-1 and J is TRBJ2-7, with a tentative D call TRBD2 (5 bases). This CDR3 comprises 14 residues. Germline V CDR1 and CDR2: MNHNS, SASEGT. CDR3 nucleotide sequence: TGTGCCAGCAGTAAAGCGCTTCGGGGAAACGAGCAGTACTTC. Amino acid sequence: CASSKALRGNEQYF.

This clonotype was recorded at least ten times. J is TRBJ2-7 and V is TRBV20-1; D is unresolved. The CDR3 runs 13 residues. V was shortened by 6 bases and J by 5 bases, with 17 bases between the two germline ends. From germline, CDR1 is DFQATT and CDR2 SNEGSKA (reference sequence). The CDR3: CSATGRFSDEQYF. The CDR3 bases are TGCAGTGCCACCGGGCGGTTTTCGGACGAGCAGTACTTC.

In its sample, this clonotype was seen a few times. V is TRBV27 and J is TRBJ1-2; D possibly corresponds to TRBD1 (5 bases). The CDR3 runs to 13 residues. Trimming took 11 bases from V and 5 from J, leaving 18 bases between them. Germline CDR1 and CDR2: MNHEY and SMNVEV (reference sequence). CDR3 protein: CAAAAGASYGYTF. As DNA, the CDR3 is TGTGCCGCGGCGGCCGGGGCCTCTTATGGCTACACCTTC.

The table lists this clonotype with many counts. This sequence joins TRBV7-2 and TRBJ1-2; a weak D match, TRBD1 (6 bases). The germline V gene has CDR1 SGHTA and CDR2 FQGNSA. This CDR3 region has 15 residues. Deletions cut 5 bases from V and 8 bases from J, with 21 bases between. The CDR3 nucleotides are TGTGCCAGCAGCCACACCTGGGGGGCGCTGAAAGGCTACACCTTC. Translated: CASSHTWGALKGYTF.

In this sample, this clonotype turned up many times. This chain connects TRBV2 to TRBJ2-7; 8 positions agree with TRBD1. Per germline, CDR1 SNHLY and CDR2 FYNNEI. There are 17 residues in the CDR3. V lost 0 bases and J lost 6; bases outside the gene matches: 13. DNA of the CDR3: TGTGCCAGCAGTGAAGCGCTATGGGGACAGGATTCTGCCGAGCAGTACTTC. Amino acids: CASSEALWGQDSAEQYF.

In its sample, this clonotype was seen a few times. J is TRBJ2-5 and V is TRBV10-3, with TRBD2 matching 7 bases. V shed 4 bases and J 2 bases; nucleotides not matched to a gene: 13. Germline V lookup: CDR1 ENHRY, CDR2 SYGVKD. This CDR3 is 17 amino acids long. CDR3 loop: CAISGGGEGMIQETQYF. The CDR3 DNA sequence: TGTGCCATCAGTGGGGGGGGAGAGGGGATGATACAAGAGACCCAGTACTTC.

This chain links TRBV6-1 with TRBJ1-2; TRBD1 is a possible D gene (5 bases). Per germline, CDR1 MNHNS and CDR2 SASEGT. CDR3 length equals 14 residues. Trimming removed 5 bases from V and 2 bases from J, with 12 bases in between. CDR3 region: CASSYGAGNYGYTF. The CDR3 DNA reads TGTGCCAGCAGTTACGGGGCAGGGAACTATGGCTACACCTTC.